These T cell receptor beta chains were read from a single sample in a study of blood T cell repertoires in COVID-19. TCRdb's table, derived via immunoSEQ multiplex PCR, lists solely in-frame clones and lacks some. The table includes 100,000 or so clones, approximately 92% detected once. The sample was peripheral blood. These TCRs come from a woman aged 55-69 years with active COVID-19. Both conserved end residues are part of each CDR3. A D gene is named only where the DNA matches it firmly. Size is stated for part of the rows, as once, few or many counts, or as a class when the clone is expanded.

cdr3_nt: TGTGCCAGTAGTAAAGGACAGGCCCGAGGTAACTATGGCTACACCTTC; cdr3_aa: CASSKGQARGNYGYTF; j_call: TRBJ1-2; clone_size: .; d_call: TRBD1; v_call: TRBV19
cdr3_nt: TGTGCCAGCTCACCACAGGGGCCCGGCGGCTATGGCTACACCTTC; cdr3_aa: CASSPQGPGGYGYTF; j_call: TRBJ1-2; clone_size: .; d_call: .; v_call: TRBV18
cdr3_nt: TGCGCCAGCAGCCATGACACGGGACTAGCGGGTCGTCCCGAGTACAATGAGCAGTTCTTC; cdr3_aa: CASSHDTGLAGRPEYNEQFF; j_call: TRBJ2-1; clone_size: .; d_call: TRBD2; v_call: TRBV4-1
cdr3_nt: TGTGCCAGCAGCGTAGAGAACAGGGGATCTGGCTACACCTTC; cdr3_aa: CASSVENRGSGYTF; j_call: TRBJ1-2; clone_size: .; d_call: TRBD1; v_call: TRBV9
cdr3_nt: TGTGCCAGCAGTTACTCGAGTAGCGGGGGGCCCCATGAGCAGTTCTTC; cdr3_aa: CASSYSSSGGPHEQFF; j_call: TRBJ2-1; clone_size: once; d_call: TRBD2; v_call: TRBV6-5
cdr3_nt: TGTGCCAGCAGCTTAAATCCGGCTAGCGGGGGAGATACGCAGTATTTT; cdr3_aa: CASSLNPASGGDTQYF; j_call: TRBJ2-3; clone_size: .; d_call: TRBD2; v_call: TRBV7-3
cdr3_nt: TGTGCCAGCAGCCCCTCGACAGGGGGTGGAGAGACCCAGTACTTC; cdr3_aa: CASSPSTGGGETQYF; j_call: TRBJ2-5; clone_size: .; d_call: TRBD1; v_call: TRBV5-4
cdr3_nt: TGTGCCAGCTCACCCCGTGGACAGAGTAATGAAAAACTGTTTTTT; cdr3_aa: CASSPRGQSNEKLFF; j_call: TRBJ1-4; clone_size: once; d_call: .; v_call: TRBV18
cdr3_nt: TGTGCCAGCACGACAGGGAGAGGGGGCTCCTACGAGCAGTACTTC; cdr3_aa: CASTTGRGGSYEQYF; j_call: TRBJ2-7; clone_size: .; d_call: TRBD1; v_call: TRBV2
cdr3_nt: TGTGCCAGCAGGGGGCGAGACCTACACAATGAGCAGTTCTTC; cdr3_aa: CASRGRDLHNEQFF; j_call: TRBJ2-1; clone_size: .; d_call: .; v_call: TRBV6-5
cdr3_nt: TGCGCCAGCAGCCAAGTCGGCTCTGGAAACACCATATATTTT; cdr3_aa: CASSQVGSGNTIYF; j_call: TRBJ1-3; clone_size: .; d_call: .; v_call: TRBV4-3
cdr3_nt: TGCGCCAGCAGCTATAACAGGGGGGCGAGGACTGAAGCTTTCTTT; cdr3_aa: CASSYNRGARTEAFF; j_call: TRBJ1-1; clone_size: .; d_call: TRBD1; v_call: TRBV5-1
cdr3_nt: TGCAGCGTTCAGGGTATTTTAACAGATACGCAGTATTTT; cdr3_aa: CSVQGILTDTQYF; j_call: TRBJ2-3; clone_size: .; d_call: .; v_call: TRBV29-1
cdr3_nt: TGTGCCAGCAGTTTAGCGCAGGGCAATCAGCCCCAGCATTTT; cdr3_aa: CASSLAQGNQPQHF; j_call: TRBJ1-5; clone_size: .; d_call: .; v_call: TRBV28
cdr3_nt: TGTGCCAGCATCCGGGAGGGCACAGATACGCAGTATTTT; cdr3_aa: CASIREGTDTQYF; j_call: TRBJ2-3; clone_size: .; d_call: TRBD2; v_call: TRBV2
cdr3_nt: TGTGCCAGCAGCAGGGACAGGGGGCTTCTGAACGAGCAGTACTTC; cdr3_aa: CASSRDRGLLNEQYF; j_call: TRBJ2-7; clone_size: .; d_call: TRBD1; v_call: TRBV7-9
cdr3_nt: TGTGCCAGCAGCCTCCAGGGGGGAGCTTTCTTT; cdr3_aa: CASSLQGGAFF; j_call: TRBJ1-1; clone_size: .; d_call: TRBD1; v_call: TRBV28